The 25 T cell receptor beta chains listed next were all sequenced from one sample in a study of T cells in Graves' hyperthyroidism and ophthalmopathy. Template material for amplifying TCR beta CDR3 regions consisted of RNA transcripts. The HTBI set primed first-round TCR CDR3 RT-PCR. Using its own MiXCR run on the multiplex PCR reads, TCRdb lists one record per CDR3 protein. Counted here are approximately 720,000 distinct CDR3 sequences, roughly a sixth occurring once; the ten biggest clones make up around 15%. The sequenced sample consisted of blood. These receptors were taken from a woman aged 50 to 60 with Graves' hyperthyroidism that later progressed to Graves' ophthalmopathy.

This clonotype was found many times. This sequence joins TRBV2 and TRBJ2-3; TRBD1 matches 10 bases. This CDR3 contains 15 residues. The germline V gene has CDR1 SNHLY and CDR2 FYNNEI. The junction had 5 bases not matched to a gene; V was cut back by 6 bases and J by 2 bases. The CDR3 DNA sequence: TGTGCCAGCAGAACGGGACAGGGGTACACAGATACGCAGTATTTT. Its protein product is CASRTGQGYTDTQYF. Filled out from reference TRBV2 and TRBJ2-3, the complete variable domain reads EPEVTQTPSHQVTQMGQEVILRCVPISNHLYFYWYRQILGQKVEFLVSFYNNEISEKSEIFDDQFSVERPDGSNFTLKIRSTKLEDSAMYFCASRTGQGYTDTQYFGPGTRLTVL.

For this clonotype: A much larger clone is a single base away; this may be a read error. The chain joins TRBV7-8 to TRBJ2-1; D unclear. The last part of the DNA fits TRBJ2-7 better; the J call may be wrong. Germline CDR1 is SGHVS and CDR2 is FQNEAQ. The CDR3 spans 14 residues. CDR3: CASTQNRANNEQYF. CDR3 nucleotides: TGTGCCAGCACCCAGAACAGAGCTAACAATGAGCAGTACTTC.

This clonotype turned up a few times. This sequence joins TRBV7-9 and TRBJ2-7; possibly TRBD2 for D (5 bases). The germline gives CDR1 SEHNR, CDR2 FQNEAQ (reference sequence). The V end was cut by 4 bases, the J end by 7 bases, with 11 bases between. The CDR3 is made up of 12 amino acids. The CDR3 protein is CASSSLSGEQYF. The CDR3 nucleotides are TGTGCCAGCAGCTCCCTTTCGGGGGAGCAGTACTTC.

This clonotype occurred many times. The rearrangement joins TRBV20-1 to TRBJ2-3; D is unresolved. Germline CDR1 reads DFQATT; CDR2 reads SNEGSKA (reference sequence). The CDR3 is 15 amino acids. Deletions cut 6 bases from V and 2 bases from J, with 18 bases between. CDR3 residues: CSAIALLGITDTQYF. Written as DNA, the CDR3 is TGCAGTGCCATTGCCCTACTTGGCATCACAGATACGCAGTATTTT.

At least ten counts were recorded for this clonotype. CDR3 protein: CSVDGRAVNTEAFF. In DNA form, the CDR3 reads TGCAGCGTTGATGGCAGGGCGGTGAACACTGAAGCTTTCTTT. The chain recombines TRBV29-1 with TRBJ1-1; D is perhaps TRBD1 (5 bases). The CDR3 sequence is 14 residues long. Germline V gene data show CDR1 as SQVTM and CDR2 as ANQGSEA. Trimming took off 3 bases at V and 0 bases at J, with 11 bases between the two ends.

This clonotype was counted at least ten times. This chain uses TRBV7-8 with TRBJ2-5; D is perhaps TRBD2 (7 bases). Looked up from germline, CDR1 is SGHVS and CDR2 is FQNEAQ. Trimming cost V 8 bases and J 4 bases, with 20 bases left between them. This CDR3 has 15 residues. The CDR3 region has the DNA TGTGCCAGCGACACTGGGGGGAGGGGGTCAGAGACCCAGTACTTC. Protein product: CASDTGGRGSETQYF.

This clonotype was found many times. The genes are TRBV5-1 and TRBJ1-1, with D uncertain. Trimming shortened V by 1 base and J by 8 bases, and 18 bases separated the two germline ends. Looked up from germline, CDR1 is SGHRS and CDR2 is YFSETQ. The CDR3 covers 15 residues. The CDR3 coding sequence is TGCGCCAGCAGCTTGCGGGGATCTGGAATACGAGAAGCTTTCTTT. It codes for CASSLRGSGIREAFF. The variable domain in full, completed from reference TRBV5-1 and TRBJ1-1, reads KAGVTQTPRYLIKTRGQQVTLSCSPISGHRSVSWYQQTPGQGLQFLFEYFSETQRNKGNFPGRFSGRQFSNSRSEMNVSTLELGDSALYLCASSLRGSGIREAFFGQGTRLTVV.

About this clonotype: This may be a read error, as it is one base from a much larger clone. This chain links TRBV12-3 or TRBV12-4 with TRBJ2-5, with 12 bases identical to TRBD2. The CDR3 is 17 amino acids. J was trimmed by 7 bases and V by 7 bases; bases with no gene match: 16. The chain's CDR3 is CASTPRGLAGGGGTQYF. As DNA, the CDR3 is TGTGCCAGCACCCCCCGGGGGCTAGCGGGGGGGGGGGGGACCCAGTACTTC.

The V and J genes are TRBV27 and TRBJ2-3; D is unresolved. This CDR3 is built from 13 residues. CDR1 MNHEY and CDR2 SMNVEV come from the germline V gene (reference sequence). V was cut by 7 bases and J by 2 bases, with 10 bases left in between. CDR3 DNA: TGTGCCAGCATGACTGCTAACACAGATACGCAGTATTTT. Protein: CASMTANTDTQYF.

This clonotype was seen ten or more times. The rearrangement uses TRBV28 and TRBJ1-2; D call uncertain. The CDR3 runs 14 residues. With 8 bases removed from V and 7 bases from J, the gap between germline ends came to 20 bases. Germline V lookup: CDR1 MDHEN, CDR2 SYDVKM. Here the CDR3 reads CASANRPTGSGYTF. The CDR3 DNA sequence: TGTGCCAGCGCCAATCGACCCACCGGAAGTGGCTACACCTTC.

This chain uses TRBV6-1 with TRBJ2-2, with TRBD1 matching 12 bases. Losses at the gene ends were 11 bases for V and 2 bases for J; bases not matched to a gene: 3. The germline V gene has CDR1 MNHNS and CDR2 SASEGT. The CDR3 consists of 14 residues. The CDR3 spells CAGGTGGNTGELFF. The CDR3 coding sequence is TGTGCCGGAGGGACAGGGGGCAACACCGGGGAGCTGTTTTTT.

This clonotype was seen only a few times. The chain couples TRBV7-2 to TRBJ1-5, with 7 positions matching TRBD1. V lost 2 bases and J lost 7; bases outside the gene matches: 8. The CDR3 has 15 amino acids. The germline CDR1 and CDR2 sequences are SGHTA and FQGNSA. The CDR3 sequence is CASSLTDRVLQPQHF. Written as DNA, the CDR3 is TGTGCCAGCAGCTTAACCGACAGGGTCTTGCAGCCCCAGCATTTT.

This clonotype was detected ten times or more. The chain employs TRBV5-1 and TRBJ2-2; D unresolved. Germline V lookup: CDR1 SGHRS, CDR2 YFSETQ. Trimming took 0 bases from V and 1 from J, leaving 7 bases between them. This CDR3 region has 15 residues. For the CDR3, the DNA is TGCGCCAGCAGCTTGGTTAGGAAGAACACCGGGGAGCTGTTTTTT. Amino acid sequence: CASSLVRKNTGELFF.

Comment on this clonotype: The junction shows a germline mismatch at one end, possibly a read error. This rearrangement joins TRBV12-3 or TRBV12-4 to TRBJ2-1; 11 nucleotides align to TRBD1. The CDR3 is made up of 15 amino acids. CDR3 sequence: CASSPGQGAYSEQFF. As DNA, the CDR3 is TGTGCCAGCAGTCCAGGACAGGGGGCTTACAGTGAGCAGTTCTTC.

About this clonotype itself: At one boundary the junction diverges from the germline segment, which might be a read error. The chain is built from TRBV4-1 and TRBJ2-5, with D perhaps TRBD2 (5 bases). The CDR3 runs 14 residues. The germline CDR1 and CDR2 sequences are MGHRA and YSYEKL. Here the CDR3 reads CASSQGSREETLYF. CDR3 sequence (DNA): TGCGCCAGCAGCCAAGGGTCCCGGGAAGAGACCCTGTACTTC.

V and J are TRBV20-1 and TRBJ2-3; D not certain. This CDR3 region has 14 residues. Trimming left V 0 bases short and J 1 base short, with 8 bases between. Looked up from germline, CDR1 is DFQATT and CDR2 is SNEGSKA (reference sequence). CDR3 nucleotides: TGCAGTGCTAGAGACGCATCACGCACAGATACGCAGTATTTT. Amino acids: CSARDASRTDTQYF.

The table lists this clonotype with many counts. The genes are TRBV11-2 and TRBJ1-2, with D uncertain. The V gene lost 1 base and the J gene lost 0 bases, with 9 bases spanning the gap. CDR1 and CDR2 from the germline V gene are SGHAT and FQNNGV. This CDR3 has 15 amino acids. The CDR3 DNA reads TGTGCCAGCAGCTTAGTGCAGGCCTCTAACTATGGCTACACCTTC. Residues: CASSLVQASNYGYTF. Full variable domain (rest looked up from reference TRBV11-2 and TRBJ1-2): EAGVAQSPRYKIIEKRQSVAFWCNPISGHATLYWYQQILGQGPKLLIQFQNNGVVDDSQLPKDRFSAERLKGVDSTLKIQPAKLEDSAVYLCASSLVQASNYGYTFGSGTRLTVV.

This clonotype was observed a handful of times. The chain links TRBV19 to TRBJ2-2, with 11 bases aligning to TRBD1. Trimming at V came to 3 bases and at J to 5 bases, leaving 5 bases not matched to a gene. The CDR3 is 16 residues long. The germline V gene has CDR1 LNHDA and CDR2 SQIVND (reference sequence). CDR3 in DNA: TGTGCCAGTAGTATCTGGGGACAGGGGGAGACCGGGGAGCTGTTTTTT. Protein product: CASSIWGQGETGELFF.

This clonotype was observed a handful of times. The V and J genes are TRBV14 and TRBJ2-1; 9 bases fit TRBD2. V lost 0 bases to trimming and J lost 4 bases; unmatched junction nucleotides: 1. The germline V gene encodes CDR1 SGHDN and CDR2 FVKESK. There are 15 residues in the CDR3. Here the CDR3 DNA reads TGTGCCAGCAGCCAAGATCTAGCGGGGTACAATGAGCAGTTCTTC. It codes for CASSQDLAGYNEQFF. Full variable domain (outside the CDR3, taken from reference TRBV14 and TRBJ2-1): EAGVTQFPSHSVIEKGQTVTLRCDPISGHDNLYWYRRVMGKEIKFLLHFVKESKQDESGMPNNRFLAERTGGTYSTLKVQPAELEDSGVYFCASSQDLAGYNEQFFGPGTRLTVL.

This clonotype has more than one count but fewer than ten. A much more abundant neighbour one base away suggests this may be a read error. The chain couples TRBV11-2 to TRBJ1-3, with TRBD1 as a possible D gene (5 bases). This CDR3 region has 13 residues. CDR1 is SGHAT and CDR2 is FQNNGV in the germline V gene. CDR3 protein: CASIPTQGSTIYF. For the CDR3, the DNA is TGTGCCAGCATCCCGACCCAGGGAAGCACCATATATTTT.

CDR3 protein: CASARTGTLFF. The CDR3 DNA follows: TGTGCCAGCGCCAGGACAGGGACGTTGTTCTTC. The J gene is TRBJ2-1, the V gene TRBV6-1, with 8 bases fitting TRBD1. V gave up 8 bases and J gave up 15 bases; unmatched junction bases: 9. The CDR3 loop spans 11 amino acids. Germline V lookup: CDR1 MNHNS, CDR2 SASEGT.

This clonotype turned up a few times. The rearrangement links TRBV30 to TRBJ1-6, with 9 bases fitting TRBD1. This CDR3 contains 15 residues. Looked up from germline, CDR1 is GTSNPN and CDR2 is SVGIG (reference sequence). Trimming at V came to 2 bases and at J to 7 bases, leaving 6 bases not matched to a gene. For the CDR3, the DNA is TGTGCCTGGAGTCACAGGGGGCTTGGCAATTCACCCCTCCACTTT. Translating gives CAWSHRGLGNSPLHF.

The genes are TRBV19 and TRBJ1-1, with TRBD1 matching over 11 bases. Germline lookup yields CDR1 LNHDA and CDR2 SQIVND (reference sequence). Losses at the gene ends were 3 bases for V and 6 bases for J; bases not matched to a gene: 3. The CDR3 covers 14 residues. The CDR3 DNA reads TGTGCCAGTAGTATGGACAGGGGGCCATCTGAAGCTTTCTTT. Its protein is CASSMDRGPSEAFF.

This clonotype turned up a few times. The genes are TRBV4-2 and TRBJ2-5, with D unclear. This CDR3 region has 13 residues. V lost 1 base and J 7 bases, leaving 10 bases between the germline ends. Per germline, CDR1 LGHNA and CDR2 YNFKEQ. This CDR3 reads CASSQVLMGTQYF. Written as DNA, the CDR3 is TGTGCCAGCAGCCAAGTACTAATGGGGACCCAGTACTTC.

This clonotype was observed a handful of times. The chain joins TRBV5-1 to TRBJ1-1; D possibly corresponds to TRBD1 (5 bases). V lost 0 bases to trimming and J lost 4 bases, with 13 bases between them. This CDR3 has 15 amino acids. Germline CDR1 SGHRS, CDR2 YFSETQ. CDR3 DNA sequence: TGCGCCAGCAGCTTGGTGGCAGGGAGAGCCACTGAAGCTTTCTTT. Amino acids: CASSLVAGRATEAFF.